This T cell receptor (beta chain) was documented in a study of breast tumors, draining lymph nodes, adjacent tissues. Samples came from axillary lymph nodes draining the breast cancer. TCRdb fed the multiplex PCR reads into MiXCR, producing one record per CDR3 protein. The data show 290,000 or so distinct CDR3 sequences, around 30% seen once. In its sample, this clonotype was seen many times. The V end was cut by 1 base, the J end by 5 bases, with 3 bases between. Germline V CDR1 and CDR2: SGHDT, YYEEEE. The CDR3 loop spans 11 amino acids. This TCR was sampled from a female donor with breast cancer. Some clones in this sample may be carry-over from other donors' samples. The V and J genes are TRBV5-6 and TRBJ1-2; D gene ambiguous. Input material: axillary lymph node tissue. CDR3 in amino acids: CASSLRYGYTF. Here the CDR3 DNA reads TGTGCCAGCAGCTTGCGGTATGGCTACACCTTC.